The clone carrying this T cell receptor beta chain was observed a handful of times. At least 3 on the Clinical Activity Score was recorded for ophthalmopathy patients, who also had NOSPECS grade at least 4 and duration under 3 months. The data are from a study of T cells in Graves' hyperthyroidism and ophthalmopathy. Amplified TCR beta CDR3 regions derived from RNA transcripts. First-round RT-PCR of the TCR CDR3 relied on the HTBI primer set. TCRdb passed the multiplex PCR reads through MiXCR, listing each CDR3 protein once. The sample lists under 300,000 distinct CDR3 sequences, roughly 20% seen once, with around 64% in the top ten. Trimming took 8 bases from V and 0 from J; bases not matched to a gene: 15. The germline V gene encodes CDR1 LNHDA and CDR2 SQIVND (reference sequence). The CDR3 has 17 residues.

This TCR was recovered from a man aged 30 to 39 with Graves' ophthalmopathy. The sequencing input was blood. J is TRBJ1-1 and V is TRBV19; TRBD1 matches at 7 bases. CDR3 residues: CASATRQGSPMNTEAFF. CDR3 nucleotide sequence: TGTGCCAGTGCGACCCGACAGGGTAGCCCCATGAACACTGAAGCTTTCTTT.